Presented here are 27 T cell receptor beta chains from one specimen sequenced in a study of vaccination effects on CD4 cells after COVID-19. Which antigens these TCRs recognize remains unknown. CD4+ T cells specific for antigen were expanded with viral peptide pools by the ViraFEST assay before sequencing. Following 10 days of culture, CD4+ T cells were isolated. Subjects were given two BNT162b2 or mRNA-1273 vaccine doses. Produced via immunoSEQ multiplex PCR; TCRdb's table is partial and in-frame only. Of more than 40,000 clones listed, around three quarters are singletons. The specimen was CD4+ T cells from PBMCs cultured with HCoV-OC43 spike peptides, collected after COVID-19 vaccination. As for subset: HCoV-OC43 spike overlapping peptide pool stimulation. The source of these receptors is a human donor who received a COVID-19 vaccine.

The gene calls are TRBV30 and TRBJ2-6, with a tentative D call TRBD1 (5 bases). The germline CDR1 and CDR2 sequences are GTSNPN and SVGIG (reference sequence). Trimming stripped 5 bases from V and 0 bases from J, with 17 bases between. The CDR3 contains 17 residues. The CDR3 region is CAWGTQGLFSGANVLTF. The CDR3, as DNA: TGTGCCTGGGGCACCCAGGGTCTCTTCTCTGGGGCCAACGTCCTGACTTTC.

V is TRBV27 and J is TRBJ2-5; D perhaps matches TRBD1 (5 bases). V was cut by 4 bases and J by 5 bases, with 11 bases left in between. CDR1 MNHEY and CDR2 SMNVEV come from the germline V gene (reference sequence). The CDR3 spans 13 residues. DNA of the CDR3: TGTGCCAGCAGTTCCAGGGTCTGGGAGACCCAGTACTTC. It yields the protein CASSSRVWETQYF.

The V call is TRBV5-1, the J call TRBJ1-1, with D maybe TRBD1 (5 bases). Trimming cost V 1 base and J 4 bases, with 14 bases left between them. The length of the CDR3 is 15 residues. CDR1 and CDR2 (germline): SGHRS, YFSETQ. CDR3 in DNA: TGCGCCAGCAGCTTGAGGCAGGGTAGAGTCACTGAAGCTTTCTTT. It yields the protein CASSLRQGRVTEAFF.

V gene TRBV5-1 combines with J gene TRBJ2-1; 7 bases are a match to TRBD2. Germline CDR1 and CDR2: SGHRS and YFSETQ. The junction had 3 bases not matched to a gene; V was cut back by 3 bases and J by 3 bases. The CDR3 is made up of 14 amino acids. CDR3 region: CASSSAGNYNEQFF. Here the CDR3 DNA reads TGCGCCAGCAGCTCAGCGGGAAACTACAATGAGCAGTTCTTC.

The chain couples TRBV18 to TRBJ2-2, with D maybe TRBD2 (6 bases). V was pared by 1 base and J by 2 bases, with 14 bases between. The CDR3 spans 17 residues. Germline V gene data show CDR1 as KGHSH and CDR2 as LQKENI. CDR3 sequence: CASSPLAAGDNTGELFF. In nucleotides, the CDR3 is TGTGCCAGCTCACCACTTGCAGCGGGTGATAACACCGGGGAGCTGTTTTTT.

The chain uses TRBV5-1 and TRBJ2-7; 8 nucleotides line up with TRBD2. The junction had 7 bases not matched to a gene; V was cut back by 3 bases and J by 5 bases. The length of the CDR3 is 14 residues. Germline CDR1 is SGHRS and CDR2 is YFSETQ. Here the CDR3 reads CASSSTGGPHEQYF. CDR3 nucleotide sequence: TGCGCCAGCAGCTCAACGGGGGGGCCGCACGAGCAGTACTTC.

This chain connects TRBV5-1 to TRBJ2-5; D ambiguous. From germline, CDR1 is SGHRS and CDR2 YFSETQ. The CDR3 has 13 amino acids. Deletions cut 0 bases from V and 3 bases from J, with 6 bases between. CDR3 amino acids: CASSLEGKETQYF. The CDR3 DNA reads TGCGCCAGCAGCTTGGAAGGGAAAGAGACCCAGTACTTC.

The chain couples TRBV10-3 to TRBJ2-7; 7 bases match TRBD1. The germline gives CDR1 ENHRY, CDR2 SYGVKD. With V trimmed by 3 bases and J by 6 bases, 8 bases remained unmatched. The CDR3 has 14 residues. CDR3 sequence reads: CAISDVRQGVEQYF. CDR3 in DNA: TGTGCCATCAGTGATGTGCGGCAGGGGGTCGAGCAGTACTTC.

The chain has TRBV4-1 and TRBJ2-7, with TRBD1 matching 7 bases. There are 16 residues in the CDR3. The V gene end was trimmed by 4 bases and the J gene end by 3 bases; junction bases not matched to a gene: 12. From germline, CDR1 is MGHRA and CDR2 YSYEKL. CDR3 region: CASSREDGTASYEQYF. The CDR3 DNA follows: TGCGCCAGCAGCCGAGAAGATGGGACAGCAAGCTACGAGCAGTACTTC.

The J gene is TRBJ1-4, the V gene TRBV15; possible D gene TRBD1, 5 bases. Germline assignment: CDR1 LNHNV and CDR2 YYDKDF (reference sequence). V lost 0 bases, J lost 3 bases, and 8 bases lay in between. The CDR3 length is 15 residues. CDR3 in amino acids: CATSRERGANEKLFF. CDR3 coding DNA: TGTGCCACCAGCAGAGAGAGGGGTGCTAATGAAAAACTGTTTTTT.

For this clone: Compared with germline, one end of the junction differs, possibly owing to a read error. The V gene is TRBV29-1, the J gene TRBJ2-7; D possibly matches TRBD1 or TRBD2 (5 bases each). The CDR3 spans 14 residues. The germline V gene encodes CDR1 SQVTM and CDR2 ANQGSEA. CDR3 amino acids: CSVEGNGNTGGRHF. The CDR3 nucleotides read TGCAGCGTTGAAGGAAACGGAAATACTGGGGGTCGGCACTTC.

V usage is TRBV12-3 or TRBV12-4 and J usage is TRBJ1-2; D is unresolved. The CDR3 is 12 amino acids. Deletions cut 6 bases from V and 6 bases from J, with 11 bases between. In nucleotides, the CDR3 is TGTGCCAGCAGCCACCGTTGGGATGGCTACACCTTC. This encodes CASSHRWDGYTF.

The CDR3 nucleotides are TGTGCTAGTGGTTTGGTTTTCGGCACTGAAGCTTTCTTT. Translation: CASGLVFGTEAFF. This chain connects TRBV12-5 to TRBJ1-1; no firm D call. Trimming shortened V by 0 bases and J by 4 bases, and 6 bases separated the two germline ends. Germline V CDR1 and CDR2: LGHNT, FRNRAP. The CDR3 contains 13 residues.

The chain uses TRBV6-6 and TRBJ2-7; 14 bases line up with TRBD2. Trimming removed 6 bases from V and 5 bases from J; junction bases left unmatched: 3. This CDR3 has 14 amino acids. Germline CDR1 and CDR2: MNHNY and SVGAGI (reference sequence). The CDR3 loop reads CASRGLAGVNEQYF. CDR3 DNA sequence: TGTGCCAGCAGGGGACTAGCGGGAGTCAACGAGCAGTACTTC.

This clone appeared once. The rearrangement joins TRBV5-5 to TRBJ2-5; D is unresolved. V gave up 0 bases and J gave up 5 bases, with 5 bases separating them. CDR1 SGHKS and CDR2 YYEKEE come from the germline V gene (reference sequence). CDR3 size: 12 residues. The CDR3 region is CASSLVGETQYF. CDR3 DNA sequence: TGTGCCAGCAGCTTGGTTGGGGAGACCCAGTACTTC.

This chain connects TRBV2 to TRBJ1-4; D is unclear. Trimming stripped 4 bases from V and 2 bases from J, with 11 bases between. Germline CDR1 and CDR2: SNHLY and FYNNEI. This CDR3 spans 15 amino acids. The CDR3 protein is CASSGLGGTNEKLFF. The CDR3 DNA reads TGTGCCAGCAGTGGCTTGGGAGGGACTAATGAAAAACTGTTTTTT.

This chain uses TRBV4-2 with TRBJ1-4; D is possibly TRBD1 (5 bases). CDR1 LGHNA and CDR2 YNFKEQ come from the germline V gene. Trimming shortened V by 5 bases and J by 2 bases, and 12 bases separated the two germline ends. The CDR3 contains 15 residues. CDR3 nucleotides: TGTGCCAGCAGCGACCCAGGGTTGACTAATGAAAAACTGTTTTTT. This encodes CASSDPGLTNEKLFF.

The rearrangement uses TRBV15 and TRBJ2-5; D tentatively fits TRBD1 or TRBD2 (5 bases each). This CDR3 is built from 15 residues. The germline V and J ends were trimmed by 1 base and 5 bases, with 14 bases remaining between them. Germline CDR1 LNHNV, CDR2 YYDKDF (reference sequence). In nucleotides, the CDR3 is TGTGCCACCAGCAGAGTTGGGGGTCTCCAGGAGACCCAGTACTTC. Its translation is CATSRVGGLQETQYF.

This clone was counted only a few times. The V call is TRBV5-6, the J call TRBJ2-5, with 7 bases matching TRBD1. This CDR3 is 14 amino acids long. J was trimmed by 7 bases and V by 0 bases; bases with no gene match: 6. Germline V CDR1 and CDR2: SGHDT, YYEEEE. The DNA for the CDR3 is TGTGCCAGCAGCTTGGCGGAGACAGGGTGGACCCAGTACTTC. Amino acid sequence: CASSLAETGWTQYF.

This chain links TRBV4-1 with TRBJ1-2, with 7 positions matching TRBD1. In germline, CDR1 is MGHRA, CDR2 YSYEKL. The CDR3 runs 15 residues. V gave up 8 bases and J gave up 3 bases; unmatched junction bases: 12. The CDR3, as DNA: TGCGCCAGCTGGGGGGCCCAGGGGGATTACTATGGCTACACCTTC. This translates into CASWGAQGDYYGYTF.

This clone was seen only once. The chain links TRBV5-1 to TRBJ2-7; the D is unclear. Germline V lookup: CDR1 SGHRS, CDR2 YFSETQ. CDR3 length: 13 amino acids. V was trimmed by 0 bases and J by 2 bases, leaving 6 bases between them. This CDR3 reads CASSLDSAYEQYF. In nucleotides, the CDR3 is TGCGCCAGCAGCTTGGACTCAGCCTACGAGCAGTACTTC.

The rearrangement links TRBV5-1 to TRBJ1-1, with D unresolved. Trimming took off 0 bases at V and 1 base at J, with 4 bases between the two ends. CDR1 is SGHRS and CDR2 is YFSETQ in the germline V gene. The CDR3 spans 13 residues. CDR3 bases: TGCGCCAGCAGCTTGGACCCGAACACTGAAGCTTTCTTT. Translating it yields CASSLDPNTEAFF.

The CDR3 DNA sequence: TGTGCCACTCAAAAGGCGGGGGGAAGCCAGCAGGATGAGCAGTTCTTC. It specifies CATQKAGGSQQDEQFF. The genes are TRBV24-1 and TRBJ2-1, with 8 bases aligning to TRBD2. The V segment lost 10 bases and the J segment 8 bases; nucleotides outside the gene matches: 18. Looked up from germline, CDR1 is KGHDR and CDR2 is SFDVKD. The CDR3 totals 16 residues.

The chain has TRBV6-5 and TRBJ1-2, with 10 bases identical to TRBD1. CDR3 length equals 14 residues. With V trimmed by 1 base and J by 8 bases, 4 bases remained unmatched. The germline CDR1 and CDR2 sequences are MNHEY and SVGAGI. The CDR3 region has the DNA TGTGCCAGCAGTTACTTAGGACAGGGGGGAGGCTACACCTTC. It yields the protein CASSYLGQGGGYTF.

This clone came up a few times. As DNA, the CDR3 is TGCGCCAGCAGCTTGGAAAGCGGGAGGGCCGGGGACACAGATACGCAGTATTTT. The encoded protein is CASSLESGRAGDTDTQYF. V is TRBV5-1 and J is TRBJ2-3; 10 bases line up with TRBD2. The J segment lost 2 bases and the V segment lost 0 bases, leaving 9 bases of the junction unmatched. From germline, CDR1 is SGHRS and CDR2 YFSETQ. CDR3 length equals 18 residues.

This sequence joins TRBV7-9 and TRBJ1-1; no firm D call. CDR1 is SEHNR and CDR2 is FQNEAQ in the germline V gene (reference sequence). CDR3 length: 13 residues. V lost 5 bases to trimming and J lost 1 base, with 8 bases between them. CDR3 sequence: CASSIGRNTEAFF. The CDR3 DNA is TGTGCCAGCAGCATAGGGAGGAACACTGAAGCTTTCTTT.

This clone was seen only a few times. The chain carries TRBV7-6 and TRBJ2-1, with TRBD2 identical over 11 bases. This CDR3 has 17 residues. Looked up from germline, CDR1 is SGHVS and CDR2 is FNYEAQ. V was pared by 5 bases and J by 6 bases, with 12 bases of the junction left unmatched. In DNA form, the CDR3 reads TGTGCCAGCAGCCCATACGAAACTAGCGGGAGTCGCAATGAGCAGTTCTTC. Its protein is CASSPYETSGSRNEQFF.